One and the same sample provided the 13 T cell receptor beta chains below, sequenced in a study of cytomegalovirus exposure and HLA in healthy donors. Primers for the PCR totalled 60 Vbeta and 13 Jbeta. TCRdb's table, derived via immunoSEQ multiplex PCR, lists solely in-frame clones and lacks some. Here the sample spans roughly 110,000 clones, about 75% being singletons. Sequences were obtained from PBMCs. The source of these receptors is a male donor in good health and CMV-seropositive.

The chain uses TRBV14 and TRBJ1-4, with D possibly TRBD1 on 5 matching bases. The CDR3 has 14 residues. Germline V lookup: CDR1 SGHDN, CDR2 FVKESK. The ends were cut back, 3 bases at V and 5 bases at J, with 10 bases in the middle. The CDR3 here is CASSQGLENEKLFF. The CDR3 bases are TGTGCCAGCAGCCAGGGACTCGAGAATGAAAAACTGTTTTTT.

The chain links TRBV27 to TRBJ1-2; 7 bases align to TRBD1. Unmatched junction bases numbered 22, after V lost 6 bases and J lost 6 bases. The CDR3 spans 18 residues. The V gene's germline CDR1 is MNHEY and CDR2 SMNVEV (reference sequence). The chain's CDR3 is CASSQSLRDSLLGHGYTF. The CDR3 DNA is TGTGCCAGCAGCCAAAGCTTAAGGGACAGCCTCCTTGGTCATGGCTACACCTTC.

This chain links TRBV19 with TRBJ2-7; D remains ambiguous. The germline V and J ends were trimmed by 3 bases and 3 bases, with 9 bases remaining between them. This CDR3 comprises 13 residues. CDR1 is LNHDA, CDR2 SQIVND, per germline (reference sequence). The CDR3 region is CASSMSTVYEQYF. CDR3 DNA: TGTGCCAGTAGTATGAGCACAGTCTACGAGCAGTACTTC. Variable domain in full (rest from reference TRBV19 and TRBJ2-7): DGGITQSPKYLFRKEGQNVTLSCEQNLNHDAMYWYRQDPGQGLRLIYYSQIVNDFQKGDIAEGYSVSREKKESFPLTVTSAQKNPTAFYLCASSMSTVYEQYFGPGTRLTVT.

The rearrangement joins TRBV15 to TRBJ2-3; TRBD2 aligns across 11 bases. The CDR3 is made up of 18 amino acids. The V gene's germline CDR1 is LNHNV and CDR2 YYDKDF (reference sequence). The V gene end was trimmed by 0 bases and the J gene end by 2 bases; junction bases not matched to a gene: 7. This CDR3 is CATSRDKIAGGITDTQYF. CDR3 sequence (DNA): TGTGCCACCAGCAGAGATAAAATAGCGGGAGGGATCACAGATACGCAGTATTTT.

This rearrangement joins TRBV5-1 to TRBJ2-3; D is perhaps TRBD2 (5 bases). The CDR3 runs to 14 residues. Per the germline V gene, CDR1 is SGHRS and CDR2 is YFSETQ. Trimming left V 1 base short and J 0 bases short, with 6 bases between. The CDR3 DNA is TGCGCCAGCAGCTTGTCGGGGAGCACAGATACGCAGTATTTT. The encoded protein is CASSLSGSTDTQYF.

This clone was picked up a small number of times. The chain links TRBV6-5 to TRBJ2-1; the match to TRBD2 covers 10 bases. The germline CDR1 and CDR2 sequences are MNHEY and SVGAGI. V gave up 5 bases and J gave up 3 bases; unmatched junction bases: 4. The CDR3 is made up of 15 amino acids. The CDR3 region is CASSPVAGGYNEQFF. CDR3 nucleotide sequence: TGTGCCAGCAGTCCCGTAGCGGGGGGCTACAATGAGCAGTTCTTC.

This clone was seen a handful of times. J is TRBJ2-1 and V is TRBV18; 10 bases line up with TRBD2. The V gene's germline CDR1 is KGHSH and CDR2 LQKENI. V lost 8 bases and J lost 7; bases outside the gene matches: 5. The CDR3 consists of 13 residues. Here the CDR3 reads CASTGLAANEQFF. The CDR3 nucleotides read TGTGCCAGCACAGGACTAGCGGCGAATGAGCAGTTCTTC.

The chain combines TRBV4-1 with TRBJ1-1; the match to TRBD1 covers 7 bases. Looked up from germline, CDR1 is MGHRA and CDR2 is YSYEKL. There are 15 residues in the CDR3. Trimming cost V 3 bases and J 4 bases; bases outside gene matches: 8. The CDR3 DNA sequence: TGCGCCAGCAGCCATGAACCAGGGGGAGCCACTGAAGCTTTCTTT. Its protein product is CASSHEPGGATEAFF.

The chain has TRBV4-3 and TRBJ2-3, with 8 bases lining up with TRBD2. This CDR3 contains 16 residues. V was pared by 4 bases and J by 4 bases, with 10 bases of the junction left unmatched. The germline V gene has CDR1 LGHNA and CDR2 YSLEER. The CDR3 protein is CASSPISGIGADTQYF. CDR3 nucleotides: TGCGCCAGCAGCCCCATTAGCGGGATCGGGGCAGATACGCAGTATTTT.

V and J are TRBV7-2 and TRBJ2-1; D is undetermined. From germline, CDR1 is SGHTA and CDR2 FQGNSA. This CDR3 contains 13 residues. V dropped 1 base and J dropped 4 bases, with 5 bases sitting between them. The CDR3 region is CASSLDPYNEQFF. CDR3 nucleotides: TGTGCCAGCAGCTTAGATCCTTACAATGAGCAGTTCTTC.

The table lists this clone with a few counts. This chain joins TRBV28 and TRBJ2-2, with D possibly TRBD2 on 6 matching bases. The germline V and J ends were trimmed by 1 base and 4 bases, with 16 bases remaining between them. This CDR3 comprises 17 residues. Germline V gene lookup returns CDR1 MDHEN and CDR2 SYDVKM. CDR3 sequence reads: CASSLSPGSASTGELFF. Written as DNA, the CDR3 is TGTGCCAGCAGTTTATCCCCCGGGAGTGCTTCCACCGGGGAGCTGTTTTTT.

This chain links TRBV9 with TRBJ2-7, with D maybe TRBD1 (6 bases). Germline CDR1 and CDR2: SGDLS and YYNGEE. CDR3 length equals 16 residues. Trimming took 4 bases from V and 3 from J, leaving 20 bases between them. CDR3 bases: TGTGCCAGCAGCTCCTCGTCAGGGGTTTCGGTCTACGAGCAGTACTTC. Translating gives CASSSSSGVSVYEQYF.

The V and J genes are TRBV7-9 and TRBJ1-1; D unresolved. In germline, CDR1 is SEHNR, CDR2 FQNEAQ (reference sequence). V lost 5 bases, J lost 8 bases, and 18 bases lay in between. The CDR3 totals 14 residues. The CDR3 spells CASSPNVKAAEAFF. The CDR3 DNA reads TGTGCCAGCAGCCCAAACGTTAAAGCCGCCGAAGCTTTCTTT.